This entry describes one TCR beta chain. Its antigen is not identified. The data are from a study of T cell responses to AZD1222 COVID-19 vaccine. Pooled in the analysis were second doses at about 4 or about 12 weeks. Study-level points and caveats: CD4 TCRs linked to vaccination spanned spike, dominating at 160-218 and 743-854. Repertoire collection took place solely once the T cell response had peaked. Receipt of two AZD1222 doses was followed by a rise in Spike-specific TCR breadth and depth.

The V gene end was trimmed by 2 bases and the J gene end by 5 bases; junction bases not matched to a gene: 6. CDR3 length: 15 residues. CDR1 is MNHEY, CDR2 SMNVEV, per germline (reference sequence). Assay used: immunoSEQ multiplex PCR; TCRdb lists only in-frame clones, some missing. This sample has roughly 150,000 clones, with 80% to 95% found just once. This specimen was peripheral blood, taken 28 days after the second AZD1222 dose. This chain connects TRBV27 to TRBJ1-5; 7 nucleotides agree with TRBD1. This sequence originates from an adult who received the AZD1222 COVID-19 vaccine. The CDR3 loop is CASSLRGQQDQPQHF. The DNA of the CDR3 is TGTGCCAGCAGTTTAAGGGGGCAGCAAGATCAGCCCCAGCATTTT.